The 17 T cell receptor beta chains presented below share a single source sample, sequenced in a study of Graves' ophthalmopathy and Graves' hyperthyroidism. The sequenced template was RNA, covering the TCR beta CDR3 region. Second-round multiplex PCR came after first-round RT-PCR with HTBI primers. Using its own MiXCR run on the multiplex PCR reads, TCRdb lists one record per CDR3 protein. The sample holds 900,000 to 1,200,000 distinct CDR3 sequences, about 35% seen once. Sequencing was performed on peripheral blood or thyroid tissue (not recorded which). These receptors came from an adult man with Graves' hyperthyroidism.

The chain uses TRBV19 and TRBJ1-3; 9 bases align to TRBD1. With V trimmed by 8 bases and J by 3 bases, 8 bases remained unmatched. This CDR3 has 15 amino acids. CDR1 is LNHDA, CDR2 SQIVND, per germline (reference sequence). CDR3 in DNA: TGTGCCAGTGATACGGGACAGGGAGTTGGAAACACCATATATTTT. This codes for CASDTGQGVGNTIYF.

The rearrangement uses TRBV15 and TRBJ2-3; D may be TRBD1 or TRBD2 (6 bases each). Germline CDR1 reads LNHNV; CDR2 reads YYDKDF (reference sequence). V was cut by 5 bases and J by 1 base, with 16 bases left in between. The CDR3 has 16 residues. The DNA of the CDR3 is TGTGCCACCAGCGGGGGGCGATTCGTGGGCACAGATACGCAGTATTTT. Protein sequence: CATSGGRFVGTDTQYF. Full variable domain (remainder filled in from reference TRBV15 and TRBJ2-3): DAMVIQNPRYQVTQFGKPVTLSCSQTLNHNVMYWYQQKSSQAPKLLFHYYDKDFNNEADTPDNFQSRRPNTSFCFLDIRSPGLGDTAMYLCATSGGRFVGTDTQYFGPGTRLTVL.

This clonotype has only one observation. CDR3 sequence (DNA): TGTGCCATCAGTGACTACAGTAACAATGAGCAGTTCTTC. This sequence encodes CAISDYSNNEQFF. The chain combines TRBV10-3 with TRBJ2-1; D is unresolved. This CDR3 region has 13 residues. Germline V gene sequence: CDR1 ENHRY, CDR2 SYGVKD. V lost 3 bases and J lost 5, with 8 bases in between.

This clonotype showed up just once. This rearrangement joins TRBV2 to TRBJ2-5, with a weak D call TRBD1 (6 bases). The CDR3 extends over 14 amino acids. V lost 3 bases and J 5 bases, leaving 13 bases between the germline ends. Germline CDR1 SNHLY, CDR2 FYNNEI. CDR3 amino acids: CASSDRGQMETQYF. In DNA, the CDR3 is TGTGCCAGCAGTGATCGGGGACAAATGGAGACCCAGTACTTC.

V is TRBV4-1 and J is TRBJ1-1; the D gene is possibly TRBD1 (5 bases). V lost 4 bases to trimming and J lost 11 bases, with 14 bases between them. The germline V gene encodes CDR1 MGHRA and CDR2 YSYEKL. This CDR3 comprises 12 residues. The CDR3 region has the DNA TGCGCCAGCAGCCTTAAAGGGAGACAGGCTTTCTTT. Translation: CASSLKGRQAFF.

This clonotype came up many times. The V call is TRBV9, the J call TRBJ2-7, with 7 bases identical to TRBD1. Germline CDR1 SGDLS, CDR2 YYNGEE. There are 15 residues in the CDR3. The J segment lost 3 bases and the V segment lost 4 bases, leaving 10 bases of the junction unmatched. CDR3 sequence reads: CASSRTGERSYEQYF. In DNA, the CDR3 is TGTGCCAGCAGCAGAACAGGGGAGAGAAGCTACGAGCAGTACTTC.

This clonotype came up a few times. The V call is TRBV11-2, the J call TRBJ1-2; 7 bases match TRBD1. Germline V gene data show CDR1 as SGHAT and CDR2 as FQNNGV. The CDR3 is made up of 13 amino acids. The V segment lost 5 bases and the J segment 8 bases; nucleotides outside the gene matches: 8. Here the CDR3 DNA reads TGTGCCAGCAGCACGCCGGGACAGACGGGCTACACCTTC. Amino acid sequence: CASSTPGQTGYTF.

The genes are TRBV7-2 and TRBJ2-7; D not resolved. The CDR3 covers 14 residues. Trimming shortened V by 5 bases and J by 4 bases, and 15 bases separated the two germline ends. Germline V CDR1 and CDR2: SGHTA, FQGNSA. CDR3 amino acids: CASSTIDESYEQYF. DNA of the CDR3: TGTGCCAGCAGCACCATTGACGAGAGTTACGAGCAGTACTTC.

This clonotype was seen repeatedly, ten times or more. The chain is built from TRBV20-1 and TRBJ2-7; TRBD1 matches 7 bases. The CDR3 sequence is 14 residues long. The trim removed 5 bases at V and 1 base at J, leaving 8 bases unmatched. CDR1 and CDR2 from the germline V gene are DFQATT and SNEGSKA (reference sequence). This chain's CDR3 is CSASSRGRSYEQYF. CDR3 DNA sequence: TGCAGTGCTTCGAGCAGGGGGAGATCCTACGAGCAGTACTTC.

This clonotype has ten or more counts. This chain joins TRBV5-1 and TRBJ1-1; D remains ambiguous. The V end lost 7 bases, the J end lost 1 base, and 20 bases lay between the germline ends. This CDR3 spans 16 amino acids. In germline, CDR1 is SGHRS, CDR2 YFSETQ. The CDR3 sequence is CASALWPQDGNTEAFF. The CDR3 DNA reads as TGCGCCAGCGCGTTGTGGCCCCAGGACGGGAACACTGAAGCTTTCTTT.

The rearrangement links TRBV7-8 to TRBJ2-7, with D tentatively TRBD1 (6 bases). The CDR3 is 14 amino acids. The germline V and J ends were trimmed by 2 bases and 4 bases, with 12 bases remaining between them. Germline CDR1 is SGHVS and CDR2 is FQNEAQ. This chain's CDR3 is CASSLRGYSYEQYF. CDR3 DNA: TGTGCCAGCAGCTTAAGGGGGTATTCGTACGAGCAGTACTTC.

The J gene is TRBJ1-5, the V gene TRBV2; 7 nucleotides match TRBD1. J was trimmed by 3 bases and V by 2 bases; bases with no gene match: 4. The CDR3 contains 15 residues. Per the germline V gene, CDR1 is SNHLY and CDR2 is FYNNEI. This CDR3 is CASSEYRGLNQPQHF. CDR3 DNA sequence: TGTGCCAGCAGTGAATACAGGGGACTCAATCAGCCCCAGCATTTT.

In DNA, the CDR3 is TGTGCCAGCAGTCCCGCTCGGGAACAGGCCCATAACTATGGCTACACCTTC. This sequence encodes CASSPAREQAHNYGYTF. V and J are TRBV5-4 and TRBJ1-2; perhaps TRBD1 as D (5 bases). Germline V gene sequence: CDR1 SGHNT, CDR2 YYREEE (reference sequence). Trimming took 5 bases from V and 1 from J, leaving 21 bases between them. The CDR3 length is 17 residues.

This clonotype was counted at least ten times. The chain recombines TRBV7-8 with TRBJ2-5; the match to TRBD2 covers 9 bases. Germline lookup yields CDR1 SGHVS and CDR2 FQNEAQ. V shed 4 bases and J 9 bases; nucleotides not matched to a gene: 6. The CDR3 loop spans 13 amino acids. CDR3 loop: CASSSPGGGAQYF. DNA for the CDR3: TGTGCCAGCAGCTCCCCTGGCGGGGGGGCCCAGTACTTC.

This clonotype was counted many times. V usage is TRBV7-2 and J usage is TRBJ1-5, with a possible D match to TRBD1 (5 bases). The CDR3 runs 14 residues. Looked up from germline, CDR1 is SGHTA and CDR2 is FQGNSA. V was clipped by 2 bases and J by 7 bases, with 12 bases between them. This CDR3 reads CASSLSLRGQPQHF. CDR3 nucleotides: TGTGCCAGCAGCTTATCGCTGAGGGGACAGCCCCAGCATTTT.

This clonotype was picked up many times. V gene TRBV4-1 combines with J gene TRBJ1-6; D unclear. The ends were cut back, 5 bases at V and 6 bases at J, with 14 bases in the middle. From germline, CDR1 is MGHRA and CDR2 YSYEKL. This CDR3 region has 15 residues. The CDR3 region is CASSGRLTPNSPLHF. CDR3 DNA: TGCGCCAGCAGCGGCCGCCTAACCCCTAATTCACCCCTCCACTTT.

This clonotype has only a few counts. This chain links TRBV12-3 or TRBV12-4 with TRBJ1-5, with TRBD1 matching 7 bases. The J segment lost 6 bases and the V segment lost 5 bases, leaving 7 bases of the junction unmatched. The CDR3 has 14 residues. The CDR3 is CASSNRGSGQPQHF. CDR3 sequence (DNA): TGTGCCAGCAGTAACAGGGGTTCAGGTCAGCCCCAGCATTTT.